Described below is a single T cell receptor (beta chain) sequence and its context. This entry belongs to a study of monozygotic twins with inflammatory bowel disease. Making cDNA involved eight separate reactions per sample. TCRdb reprocessed the 5' RACE reads and stores each CDR3 protein as one record, lacking DNA. This sample's table reports 420,000 or so distinct CDR3 sequences. CDR3 length: 15 residues. Germline assignment: CDR1 SGHRS and CDR2 YFSETQ. The sequenced sample consisted of blood. The TCR originated in a human donor with ulcerative colitis or Crohn's disease, or a healthy co-twin of an affected twin (not recorded which). The chain is built from TRBV5-1 and TRBJ2-7; absent DNA, TCRdb's TRBD1 call cannot be checked. The chain's CDR3 is CASSLQGVLLGEQYF.